A single T cell receptor (beta chain) is shown here with its context. Trimming left V 6 bases short and J 6 bases short, with 17 bases between. From germline, CDR1 is SQVTM and CDR2 ANQGSEA. This CDR3 has 13 residues. These data belong to a study of blood T cell repertoires in COVID-19. Background on the study: COVID-19 samples collected from the United States, Italy and Spain covered acute and convalescent phases.

Some clones are missing from TCRdb's copy, which holds only in-frame ones; the method was immunoSEQ multiplex PCR. The sample shows about 170,000 clones, about four fifths of them seen only once. The material sequenced was peripheral blood. The chain links TRBV29-1 to TRBJ2-5, with a weak D call TRBD1 (6 bases). This receptor was obtained from a woman in her sixties or seventies who had recovered from COVID-19. CDR3 sequence reads: CSVGWGTSKTQYF. DNA for the CDR3: TGCAGCGTGGGGTGGGGGACATCTAAGACCCAGTACTTC.